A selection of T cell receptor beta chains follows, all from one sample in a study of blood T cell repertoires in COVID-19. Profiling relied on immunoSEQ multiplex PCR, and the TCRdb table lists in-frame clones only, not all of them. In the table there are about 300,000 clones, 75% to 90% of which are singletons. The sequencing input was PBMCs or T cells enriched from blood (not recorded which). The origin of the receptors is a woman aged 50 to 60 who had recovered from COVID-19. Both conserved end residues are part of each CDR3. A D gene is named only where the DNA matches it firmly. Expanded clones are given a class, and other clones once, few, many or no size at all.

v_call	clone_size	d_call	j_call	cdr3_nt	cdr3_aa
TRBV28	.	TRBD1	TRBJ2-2	TGTGCCAGCACCCAACAGGGGACCGGGGAGCTGTTTTTT	CASTQQGTGELFF
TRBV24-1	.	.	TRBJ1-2	TGTGCCACCAGTGATATCCGGGACACCGGGATCTATGGCTACACCTTC	CATSDIRDTGIYGYTF
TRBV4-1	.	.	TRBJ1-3	TGCGCCAGCAGCCAAGACCCCCCCCGCTCAAACACCGGGAGCTCTGGAAACACCATATATTTT	CASSQDPPRSNTGSSGNTIYF
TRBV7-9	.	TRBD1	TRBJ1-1	TGTGCCAGCAGCTTAGATCGGGGGGGACAGGGCTCTTTCTTT	CASSLDRGGQGSFF
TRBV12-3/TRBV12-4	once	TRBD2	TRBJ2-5	TGTGCCAGCAGTTCCCCGGGGGGGACCCAGTACTTC	CASSSPGGTQYF
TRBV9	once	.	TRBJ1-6	TGTGCCAGCAGCCCGTCGGTGAGAAATTCACCCCTCCACTTT	CASSPSVRNSPLHF
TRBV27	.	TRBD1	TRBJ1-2	TGTGCCAGCAGTCCGTGGACGGGACAGGGTAACTATGGCTACACCTTC	CASSPWTGQGNYGYTF
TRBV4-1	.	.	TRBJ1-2	TGCGCCAGCAGCCAAGATTCAGGGTTTACGGATGGCTACACCTTC	CASSQDSGFTDGYTF
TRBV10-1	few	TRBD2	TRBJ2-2	TGCGCCAGCAGTGGTAGCGGGGGAAACACCGGGGAGCTGTTTTTT	CASSGSGGNTGELFF
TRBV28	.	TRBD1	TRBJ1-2	TGTGCCAGCGGGGCATCGGGACAGGGTTTCTATGGCTACACCTTC	CASGASGQGFYGYTF
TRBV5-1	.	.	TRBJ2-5	TGCGCCAGCAGCCGCGGACAGAACGAAGAGACCCAGTACTTC	CASSRGQNEETQYF
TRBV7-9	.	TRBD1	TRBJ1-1	TGTGCCAGCAGCAGAACCGGGACAGGGGACACTGAAGCTTTCTTT	CASSRTGTGDTEAFF
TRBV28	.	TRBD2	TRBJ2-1	TGTGCCAGACCTAGTTCCCCCGTAGCGGGGACTTACAATGAGCAGTTCTTC	CARPSSPVAGTYNEQFF
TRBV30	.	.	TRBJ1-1	TGTGCCTGGAGTAATGCCGACCGAGGAGGAGCTTTCTTT	CAWSNADRGGAFF
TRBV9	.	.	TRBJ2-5	TGTGCCAGCAGCGTAGGTAGTTCGGAGACCCAGTACTTC	CASSVGSSETQYF
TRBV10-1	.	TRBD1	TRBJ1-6	TGCGCCAGCAGTGAGTCGGGACAGGGGAATTCACCCCTCCACTTT	CASSESGQGNSPLHF
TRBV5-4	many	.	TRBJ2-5	TGTGCCAGCAGTCCAGGGACTGACTTTGCGGAGACCCAGTACTTC	CASSPGTDFAETQYF
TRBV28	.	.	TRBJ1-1	TGTGCCAGCAGTTCCATAGGCAGGCAGGGAGGCACTGAAGCTTTCTTT	CASSSIGRQGGTEAFF
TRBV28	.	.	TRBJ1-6	TGTGCCAGCAGTTTGAGGGGAGGCTATAATTCACCCCTCCACTTT	CASSLRGGYNSPLHF
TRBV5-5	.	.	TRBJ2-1	TGTGCCAGCAGTCCGGACATCTTGCAGTTCTTC	CASSPDILQFF
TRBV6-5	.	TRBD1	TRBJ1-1	TGTGCCAGCACCTTGGGACAGGGGAGGGGTGAAGCTTTCTTT	CASTLGQGRGEAFF
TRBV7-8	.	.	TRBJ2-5	TGTGCCAGCAGCTTAGTCGCAGGGCCCAGGGAGACCCAGTACTTC	CASSLVAGPRETQYF
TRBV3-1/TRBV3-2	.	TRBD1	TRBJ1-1	TGTGCCAGCAGCCAAGGGTACAGGGGGGATTACACTGAAGCTTTCTTT	CASSQGYRGDYTEAFF
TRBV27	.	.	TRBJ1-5	TGTGCCAGCAACAGTTATAGCAATCAGCCCCAGCATTTT	CASNSYSNQPQHF
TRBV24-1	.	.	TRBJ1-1	TGTGCCACCAGTGACCCTAGGAAGACTGAAGCTTTCTTT	CATSDPRKTEAFF
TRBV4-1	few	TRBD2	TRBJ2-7	TGCGCCAGCAGCCAAGATCTTGGGGGAGCGGGAATTTTCTACGAGCAGTACTTC	CASSQDLGGAGIFYEQYF
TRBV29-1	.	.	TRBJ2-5	TGCAGCGTTGACAAAGAGACCCAGTACTTC	CSVDKETQYF
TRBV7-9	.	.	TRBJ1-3	TGTGCCAGCAGCTTAGAGTGGAGGGGAAGGAACACCATATATTTT	CASSLEWRGRNTIYF
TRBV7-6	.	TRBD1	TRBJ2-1	TGTGCCAGCAGCCCAAGACAGGGGGCAGGAAATGAGCAGTTCTTC	CASSPRQGAGNEQFF
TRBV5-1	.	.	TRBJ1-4	TGCGCCAGCAGCTCCTCCGGGGAGGGGGTTTATGAAAAACTGTTTTTT	CASSSSGEGVYEKLFF
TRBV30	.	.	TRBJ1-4	TGTGCCTGGACAGGGGCCACGCTGACAACTAATGAAAAACTGTTTTTT	CAWTGATLTTNEKLFF
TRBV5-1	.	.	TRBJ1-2	TGCGCCAGCGGAGCCGGGACAACTTATGGCTACACCTTC	CASGAGTTYGYTF
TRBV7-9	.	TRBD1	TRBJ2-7	TGTGCCAGCAGCCCCCGGGACAGGGGTGACCACGAGCAGTACTTC	CASSPRDRGDHEQYF
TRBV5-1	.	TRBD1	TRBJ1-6	TGCGCCAGCAGCTTGGAAGGGACAGTCGGTTCACCCCTCCACTTT	CASSLEGTVGSPLHF
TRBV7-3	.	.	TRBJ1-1	TGTGCCAGCAGCTCCAATCATGAGGTTGGGACTGAAGCTTTCTTT	CASSSNHEVGTEAFF
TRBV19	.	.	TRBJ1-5	TGTGCCAGTAGTCAGGGAGGGTATAGCAATCAGCCCCAGCATTTT	CASSQGGYSNQPQHF
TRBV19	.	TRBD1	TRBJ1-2	TGTGCCAGTAGTATCGGGACAGGGGGCTCCTATGGCTACACCTTC	CASSIGTGGSYGYTF
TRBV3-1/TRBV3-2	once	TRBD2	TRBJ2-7	TGTGCCAGCAGCCGAGGGGCTAGCGGCCTGTACGAGCAGTACTTC	CASSRGASGLYEQYF
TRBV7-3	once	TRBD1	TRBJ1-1	TGTGCCAGCAGCCGACAGGGTAACACTGAAGCTTTCTTT	CASSRQGNTEAFF
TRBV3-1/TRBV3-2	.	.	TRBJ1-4	TGTGCCAGCAGCGCGCGGGGTTTAGAAAAACTGTTTTTT	CASSARGLEKLFF
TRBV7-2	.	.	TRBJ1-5	TGTGCCAGCAGTGTCTTTAGCAATCAGCCCCAGCATTTT	CASSVFSNQPQHF
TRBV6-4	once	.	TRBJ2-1	TGTGCCAGCAGTAAAGAGCGGAGCTCCTACAATGAGCAGTTCTTC	CASSKERSSYNEQFF
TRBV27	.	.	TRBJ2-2	TGTGCCAGCAGTTTTTTCGACCACAGCACCGGGGAGCTGTTTTTT	CASSFFDHSTGELFF
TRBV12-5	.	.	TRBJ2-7	TGTGCTAGTGGTTTGGTTTCCGGGACAAACTACGAGCAGTACTTC	CASGLVSGTNYEQYF
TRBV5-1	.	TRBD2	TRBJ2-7	TGCGCCAGCAGCCTAGGACTAGCGGGGATCTCCTACGAGCAGTACTTC	CASSLGLAGISYEQYF
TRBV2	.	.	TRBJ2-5	TGTGCCAGCGGGCGGGAAGGAGAGACCCAGTACTTC	CASGREGETQYF
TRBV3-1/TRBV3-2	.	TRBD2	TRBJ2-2	TGTGCCAGCAGCCATCCCCTTAGCGGGAGGGCCCTCACCGGGGAGCTGTTTTTT	CASSHPLSGRALTGELFF
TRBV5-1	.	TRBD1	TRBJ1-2	TGCGCCAGCAGCGAGGGACAGAACTATGGCTACACCTTC	CASSEGQNYGYTF
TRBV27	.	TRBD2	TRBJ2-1	TGTGCCAGCAGTGAGTTCGGAAGCGGGGATAACAATGAGCAGTTCTTC	CASSEFGSGDNNEQFF